The 4 T cell receptor beta chains below come from one sample, sequenced in a study of T cell responses to AZD1222 COVID-19 vaccine. Libraries were prepared by immunoSEQ multiplex PCR; TCRdb keeps only in-frame clonotypes and omits some of them. The sample comprises some 42,000 clones, roughly 88% of which are singletons, and more than 15% rests with the top ten. Sequencing was performed on peripheral blood, taken 28 days after the second AZD1222 dose. The receptors were sampled from an adult who received the AZD1222 COVID-19 vaccine.

This clone showed up just a few times. This chain links TRBV7-9 with TRBJ1-2; D remains ambiguous. V was trimmed by 5 bases and J by 5 bases, leaving 15 bases between them. Looked up from germline, CDR1 is SEHNR and CDR2 is FQNEAQ (reference sequence). The CDR3 sequence is 14 residues long. The CDR3 loop is CASSITGESYGYTF. Written as DNA, the CDR3 is TGTGCCAGCAGCATAACCGGGGAGTCTTATGGCTACACCTTC.

This chain connects TRBV6-4 to TRBJ2-1; D gene unclear. The CDR3 contains 14 residues. Germline V gene sequence: CDR1 MRHNA, CDR2 SNTAGT. The V end lost 4 bases, the J end lost 6 bases, and 13 bases lay between the germline ends. The CDR3 DNA reads TGTGCCAGCAGTGTTGACGGGCAAACCAATGAGCAGTTCTTC. It yields the protein CASSVDGQTNEQFF.

V is TRBV6-4 and J is TRBJ1-2, with D perhaps TRBD1 (5 bases). Germline V gives CDR1 MRHNA, CDR2 SNTAGT. With 6 bases removed from V and 4 bases from J, the gap between germline ends came to 18 bases. The CDR3 spans 15 residues. The CDR3 nucleotides are TGTGCCAGCAGCCCCATAGACGGGACGAGCTATGGCTACACCTTC. Its translation is CASSPIDGTSYGYTF.

The sample holds one count of this clone. This chain joins TRBV6-5 and TRBJ2-7; 8 bases map to TRBD1. The length of the CDR3 is 14 residues. V shed 6 bases, J shed 6 bases, and the junction held 10 bases outside the gene matches. The germline V gene has CDR1 MNHEY and CDR2 SVGAGI. This chain's CDR3 is CASSSRTGIPEQYF. CDR3 DNA sequence: TGTGCCAGCAGCTCTAGGACAGGGATCCCCGAGCAGTACTTC.